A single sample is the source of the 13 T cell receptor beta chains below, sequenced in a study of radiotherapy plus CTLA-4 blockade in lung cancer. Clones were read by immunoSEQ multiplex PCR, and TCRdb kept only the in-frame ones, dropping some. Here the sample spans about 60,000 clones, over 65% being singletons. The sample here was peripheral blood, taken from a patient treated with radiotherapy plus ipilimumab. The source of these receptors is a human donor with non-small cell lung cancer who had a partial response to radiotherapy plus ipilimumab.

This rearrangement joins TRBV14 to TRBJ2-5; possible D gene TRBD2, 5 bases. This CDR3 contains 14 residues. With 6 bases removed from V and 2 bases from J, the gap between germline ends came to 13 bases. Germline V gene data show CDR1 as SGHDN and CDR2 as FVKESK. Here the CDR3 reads CASSARAGQETQYF. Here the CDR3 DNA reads TGTGCCAGCAGTGCGAGGGCAGGACAAGAGACCCAGTACTTC. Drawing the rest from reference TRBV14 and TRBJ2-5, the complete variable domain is EAGVTQFPSHSVIEKGQTVTLRCDPISGHDNLYWYRRVMGKEIKFLLHFVKESKQDESGMPNNRFLAERTGGTYSTLKVQPAELEDSGVYFCASSARAGQETQYFGPGTRLLVL.

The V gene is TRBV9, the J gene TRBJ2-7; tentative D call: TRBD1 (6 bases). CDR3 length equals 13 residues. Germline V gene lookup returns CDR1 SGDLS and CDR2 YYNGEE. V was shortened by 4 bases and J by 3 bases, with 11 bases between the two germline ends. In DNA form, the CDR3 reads TGTGCCAGCAGCCCAGGGGATTTCTACGAGCAGTACTTC. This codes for CASSPGDFYEQYF. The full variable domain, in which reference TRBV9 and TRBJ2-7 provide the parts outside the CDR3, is DSGVTQTPKHLITATGQRVTLRCSPRSGDLSVYWYQQSLDQGLQFLIQYYNGEERAKGNILERFSAQQFPDLHSELNLSSLELGDSALYFCASSPGDFYEQYFGPGTRLTVT.

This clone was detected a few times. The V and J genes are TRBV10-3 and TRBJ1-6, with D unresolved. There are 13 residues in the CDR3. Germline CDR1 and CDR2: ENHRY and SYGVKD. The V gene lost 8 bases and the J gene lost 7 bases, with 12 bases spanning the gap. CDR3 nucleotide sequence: TGTGCCATCTCCGCGGCGGCCAATTCACCCCTCCACTTT. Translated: CAISAAANSPLHF.

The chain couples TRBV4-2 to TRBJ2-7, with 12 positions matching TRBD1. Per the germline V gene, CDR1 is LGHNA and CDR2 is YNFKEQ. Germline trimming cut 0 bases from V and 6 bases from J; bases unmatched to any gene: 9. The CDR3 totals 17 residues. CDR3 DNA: TGTGCCAGCAGCCAAGACGTGTTGGGACAGGGGGCCTCCGAGCAGTACTTC. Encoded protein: CASSQDVLGQGASEQYF.

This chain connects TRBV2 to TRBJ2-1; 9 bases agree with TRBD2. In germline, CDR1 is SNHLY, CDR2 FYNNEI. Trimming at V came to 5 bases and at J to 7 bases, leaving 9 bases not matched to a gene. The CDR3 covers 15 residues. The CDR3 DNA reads TGTGCCAGCAGTCCCAGACTAGCGGCCTTGAATGAGCAGTTCTTC. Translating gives CASSPRLAALNEQFF.

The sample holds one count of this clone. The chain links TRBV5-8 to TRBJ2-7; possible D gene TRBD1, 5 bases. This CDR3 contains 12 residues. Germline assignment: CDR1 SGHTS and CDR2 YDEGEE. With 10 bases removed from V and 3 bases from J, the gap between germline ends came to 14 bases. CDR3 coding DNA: TGTGCCTCCGCCGGCAGGGACTACGAGCAGTACTTC. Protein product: CASAGRDYEQYF.

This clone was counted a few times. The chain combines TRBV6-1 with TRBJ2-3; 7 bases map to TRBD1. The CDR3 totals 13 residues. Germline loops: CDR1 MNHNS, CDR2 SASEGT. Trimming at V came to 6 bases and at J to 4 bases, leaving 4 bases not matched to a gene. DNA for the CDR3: TGTGCCAGCAGGACAGGGTCGGCAGATACGCAGTATTTT. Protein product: CASRTGSADTQYF.

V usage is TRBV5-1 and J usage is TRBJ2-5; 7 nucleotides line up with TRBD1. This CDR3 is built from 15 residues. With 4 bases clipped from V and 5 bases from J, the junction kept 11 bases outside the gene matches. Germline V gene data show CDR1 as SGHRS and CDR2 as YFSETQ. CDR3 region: CASSPRDSRQETQYF. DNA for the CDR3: TGCGCCAGCAGCCCCCGGGACAGCCGACAGGAGACCCAGTACTTC.

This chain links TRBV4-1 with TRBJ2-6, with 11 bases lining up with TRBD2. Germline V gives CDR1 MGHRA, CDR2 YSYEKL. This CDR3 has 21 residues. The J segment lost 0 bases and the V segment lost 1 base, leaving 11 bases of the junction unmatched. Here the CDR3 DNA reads TGCGCCAGCAGCCAAGTAGAACATAGCGGGGGGGTAAGCTCTGGGGCCAACGTCCTGACTTTC. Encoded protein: CASSQVEHSGGVSSGANVLTF.

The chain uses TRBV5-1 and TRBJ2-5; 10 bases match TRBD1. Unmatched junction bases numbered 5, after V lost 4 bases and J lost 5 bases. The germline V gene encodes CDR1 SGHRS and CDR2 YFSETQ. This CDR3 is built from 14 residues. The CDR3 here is CASSKTGGGETQYF. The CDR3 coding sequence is TGCGCCAGCAGCAAGACAGGGGGCGGTGAGACCCAGTACTTC.

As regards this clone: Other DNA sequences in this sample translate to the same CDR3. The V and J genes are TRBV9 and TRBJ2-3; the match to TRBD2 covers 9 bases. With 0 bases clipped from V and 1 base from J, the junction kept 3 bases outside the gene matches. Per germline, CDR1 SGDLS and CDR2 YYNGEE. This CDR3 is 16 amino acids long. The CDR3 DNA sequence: TGTGCCAGCAGCGTAGCCTCTAGCGGGGGCACAGATACGCAGTATTTT. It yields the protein CASSVASSGGTDTQYF.

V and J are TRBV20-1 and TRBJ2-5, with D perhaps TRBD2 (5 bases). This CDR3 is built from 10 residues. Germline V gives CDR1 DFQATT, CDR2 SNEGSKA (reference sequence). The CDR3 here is CTSIQETQYF. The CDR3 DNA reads TGCACTAGCATCCAAGAGACCCAGTACTTC.

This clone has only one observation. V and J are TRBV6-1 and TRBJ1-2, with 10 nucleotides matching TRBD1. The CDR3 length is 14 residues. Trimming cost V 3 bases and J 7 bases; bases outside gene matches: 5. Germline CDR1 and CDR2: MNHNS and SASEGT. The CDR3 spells CASSDDRGRSGYTF. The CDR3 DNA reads TGTGCCAGCAGTGATGACAGGGGGCGGAGTGGCTACACCTTC.